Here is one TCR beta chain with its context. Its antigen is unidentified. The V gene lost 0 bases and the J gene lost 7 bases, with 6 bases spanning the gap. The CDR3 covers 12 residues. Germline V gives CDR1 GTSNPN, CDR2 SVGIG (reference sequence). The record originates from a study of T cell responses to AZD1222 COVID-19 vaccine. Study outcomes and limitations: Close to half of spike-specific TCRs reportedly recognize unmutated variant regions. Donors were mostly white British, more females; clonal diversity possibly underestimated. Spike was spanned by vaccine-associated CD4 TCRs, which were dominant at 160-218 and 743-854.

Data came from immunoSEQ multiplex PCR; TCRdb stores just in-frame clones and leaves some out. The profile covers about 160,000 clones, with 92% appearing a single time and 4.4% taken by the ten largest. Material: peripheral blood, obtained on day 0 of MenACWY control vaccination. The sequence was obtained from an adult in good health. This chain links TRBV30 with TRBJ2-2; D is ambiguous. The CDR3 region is CAWSVLFGELFF. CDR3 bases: TGTGCCTGGAGTGTACTATTCGGGGAGCTGTTTTTT.